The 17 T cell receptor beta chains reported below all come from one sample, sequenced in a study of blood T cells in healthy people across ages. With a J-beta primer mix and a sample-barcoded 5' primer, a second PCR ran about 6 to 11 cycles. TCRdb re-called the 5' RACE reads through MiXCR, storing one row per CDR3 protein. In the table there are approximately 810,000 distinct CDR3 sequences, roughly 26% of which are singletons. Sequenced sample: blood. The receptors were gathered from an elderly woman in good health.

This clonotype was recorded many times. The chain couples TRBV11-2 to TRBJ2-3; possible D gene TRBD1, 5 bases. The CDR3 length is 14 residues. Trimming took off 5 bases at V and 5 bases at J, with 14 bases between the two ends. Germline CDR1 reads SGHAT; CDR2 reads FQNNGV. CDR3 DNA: TGTGCCAGCAGCGGTCAGGGTCTTCGAGATACGCAGTATTTT. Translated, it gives CASSGQGLRDTQYF. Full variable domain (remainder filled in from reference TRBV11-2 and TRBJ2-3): EAGVAQSPRYKIIEKRQSVAFWCNPISGHATLYWYQQILGQGPKLLIQFQNNGVVDDSQLPKDRFSAERLKGVDSTLKIQPAKLEDSAVYLCASSGQGLRDTQYFGPGTRLTVL.

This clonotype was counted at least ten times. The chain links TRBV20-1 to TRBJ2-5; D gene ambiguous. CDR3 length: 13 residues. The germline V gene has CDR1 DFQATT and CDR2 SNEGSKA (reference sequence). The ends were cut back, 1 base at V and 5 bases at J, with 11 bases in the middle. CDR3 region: CSARVPLRETQYF. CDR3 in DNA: TGCAGTGCTAGAGTTCCCTTGAGGGAGACCCAGTACTTC.

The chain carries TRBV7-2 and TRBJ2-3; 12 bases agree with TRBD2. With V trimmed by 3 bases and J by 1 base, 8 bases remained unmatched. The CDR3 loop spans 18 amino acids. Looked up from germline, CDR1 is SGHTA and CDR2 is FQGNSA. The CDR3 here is CASSLTSGSRIRTDTQYF. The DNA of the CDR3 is TGTGCCAGCAGCTTGACTAGCGGGAGTCGTATTCGCACAGATACGCAGTATTTT.

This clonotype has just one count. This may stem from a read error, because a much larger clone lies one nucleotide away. In DNA form, the CDR3 reads TGTGCCAGCAGTTTATCCAGGACAAGACAAGTGACCCAGTACTTC. It is translated as CASSLSRTRQVTQYF. J is TRBJ2-7 and V is TRBV27; D is perhaps TRBD1 (5 bases). The J call is doubtful: the DNA matches TRBJ2-5 better. There are 15 residues in the CDR3. From germline, CDR1 is MNHEY and CDR2 SMNVEV (reference sequence).

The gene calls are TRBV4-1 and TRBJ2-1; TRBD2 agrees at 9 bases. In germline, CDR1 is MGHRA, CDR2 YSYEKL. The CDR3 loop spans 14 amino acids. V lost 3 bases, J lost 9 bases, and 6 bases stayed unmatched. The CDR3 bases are TGCGCCAGCAGCCAGAGCGGGGGGTTAACTGAGCAGTTCTTC. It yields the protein CASSQSGGLTEQFF.

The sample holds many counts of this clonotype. CDR3 sequence: CASSYLRGNEQFF. The CDR3 region has the DNA TGTGCCAGCAGTTACTTGCGGGGGAATGAGCAGTTCTTC. The chain links TRBV6-2 or TRBV6-3 to TRBJ2-1, with TRBD2 matching 7 bases. The CDR3 is made up of 13 amino acids. Germline V gene lookup returns CDR1 MNHEY and CDR2 SVGEGT. Trimming took 1 base from V and 7 from J; bases not matched to a gene: 1.

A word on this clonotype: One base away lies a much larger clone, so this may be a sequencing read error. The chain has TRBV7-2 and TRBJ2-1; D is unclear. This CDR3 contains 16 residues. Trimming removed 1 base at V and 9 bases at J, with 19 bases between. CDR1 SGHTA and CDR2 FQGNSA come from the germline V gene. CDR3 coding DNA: TGTGCCAGCAGCTTAGTTGCCCCTAGTACCACGGCTGAGCAGTTCTTC. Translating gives CASSLVAPSTTAEQFF.

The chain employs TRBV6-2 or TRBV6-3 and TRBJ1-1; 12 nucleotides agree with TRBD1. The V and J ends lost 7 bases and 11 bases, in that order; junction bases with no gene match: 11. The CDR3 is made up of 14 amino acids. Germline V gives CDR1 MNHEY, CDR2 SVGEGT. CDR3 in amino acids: CASTRDRGPRGAFF. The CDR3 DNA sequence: TGTGCCAGCACCCGGGACAGGGGGCCCAGGGGGGCTTTCTTT.

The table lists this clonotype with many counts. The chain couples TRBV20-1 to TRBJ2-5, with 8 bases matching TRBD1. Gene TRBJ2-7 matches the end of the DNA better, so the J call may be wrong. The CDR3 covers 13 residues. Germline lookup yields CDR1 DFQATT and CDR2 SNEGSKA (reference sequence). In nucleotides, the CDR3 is TGCAGTGCTAGTCTTGACAGGGGTAACGAGCAGTACTTC. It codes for CSASLDRGNEQYF.

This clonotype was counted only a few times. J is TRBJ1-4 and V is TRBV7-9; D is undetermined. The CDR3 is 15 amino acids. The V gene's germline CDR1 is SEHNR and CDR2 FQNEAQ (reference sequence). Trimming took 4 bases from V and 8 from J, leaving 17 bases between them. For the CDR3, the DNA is TGTGCCAGCAGCTCTCCCGCTCTCCCCGCGGAAAAACTGTTTTTT. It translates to CASSSPALPAEKLFF.

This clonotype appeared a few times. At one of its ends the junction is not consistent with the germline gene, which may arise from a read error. The CDR3 DNA is TGTGCCAGCATTAATCCTGCGCGGGGGGGCTTGGTCTTC. It translates to CASINPARGGLVF. V usage is TRBV25-1 and J usage is TRBJ2-1; 9 bases align to TRBD2. This CDR3 spans 13 amino acids. The V gene's germline CDR1 is MGHDK and CDR2 SYGVNS.

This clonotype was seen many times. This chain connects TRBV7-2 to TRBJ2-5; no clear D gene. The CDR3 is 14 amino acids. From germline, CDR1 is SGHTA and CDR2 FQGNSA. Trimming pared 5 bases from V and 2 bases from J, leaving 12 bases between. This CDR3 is CASSPQADQETQYF. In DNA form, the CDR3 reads TGTGCCAGCAGCCCCCAGGCGGATCAAGAGACCCAGTACTTC.

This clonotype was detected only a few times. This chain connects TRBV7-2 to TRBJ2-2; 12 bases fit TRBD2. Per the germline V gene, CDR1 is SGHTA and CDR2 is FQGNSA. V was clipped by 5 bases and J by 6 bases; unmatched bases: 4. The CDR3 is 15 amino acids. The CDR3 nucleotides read TGTGCCAGCAGCGCCCGACTAGCGGGGGCCGGGGAGCTGTTTTTT. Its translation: CASSARLAGAGELFF.

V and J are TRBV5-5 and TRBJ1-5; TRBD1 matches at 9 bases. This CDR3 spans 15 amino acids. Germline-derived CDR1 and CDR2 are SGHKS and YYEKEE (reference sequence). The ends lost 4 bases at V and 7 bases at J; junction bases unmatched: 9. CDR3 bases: TGTGCCAGCAGCATGGGGACAGGGATAATCCAGCCCCAGCATTTT. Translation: CASSMGTGIIQPQHF.

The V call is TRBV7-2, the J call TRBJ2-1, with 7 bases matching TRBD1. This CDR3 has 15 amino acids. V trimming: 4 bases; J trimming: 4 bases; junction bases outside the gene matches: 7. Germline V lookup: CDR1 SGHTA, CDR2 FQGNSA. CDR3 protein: CASSSKRDRYNEQFF. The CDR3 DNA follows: TGTGCCAGCAGCTCTAAACGGGACAGATACAATGAGCAGTTCTTC.

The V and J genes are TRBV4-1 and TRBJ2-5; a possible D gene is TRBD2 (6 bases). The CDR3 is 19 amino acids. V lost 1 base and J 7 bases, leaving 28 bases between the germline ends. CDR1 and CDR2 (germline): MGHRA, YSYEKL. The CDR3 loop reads CASSQGPSVGGAQAGTQYF. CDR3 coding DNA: TGCGCCAGCAGCCAAGGACCCTCAGTCGGCGGGGCACAGGCGGGGACCCAGTACTTC.

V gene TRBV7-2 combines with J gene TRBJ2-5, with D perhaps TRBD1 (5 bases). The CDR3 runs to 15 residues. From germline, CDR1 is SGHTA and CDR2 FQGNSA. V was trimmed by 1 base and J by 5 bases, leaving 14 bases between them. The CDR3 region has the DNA TGTGCCAGCAGCTTAGGAGTGGGGCCTTGGGAGACCCAGTACTTC. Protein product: CASSLGVGPWETQYF. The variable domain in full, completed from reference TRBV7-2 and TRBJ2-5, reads GAGVSQSPSNKVTEKGKDVELRCDPISGHTALYWYRQSLGQGLEFLIYFQGNSAPDKSGLPSDRFSAERTGGSVSTLTIQRTQQEDSAVYLCASSLGVGPWETQYFGPGTRLLVL.